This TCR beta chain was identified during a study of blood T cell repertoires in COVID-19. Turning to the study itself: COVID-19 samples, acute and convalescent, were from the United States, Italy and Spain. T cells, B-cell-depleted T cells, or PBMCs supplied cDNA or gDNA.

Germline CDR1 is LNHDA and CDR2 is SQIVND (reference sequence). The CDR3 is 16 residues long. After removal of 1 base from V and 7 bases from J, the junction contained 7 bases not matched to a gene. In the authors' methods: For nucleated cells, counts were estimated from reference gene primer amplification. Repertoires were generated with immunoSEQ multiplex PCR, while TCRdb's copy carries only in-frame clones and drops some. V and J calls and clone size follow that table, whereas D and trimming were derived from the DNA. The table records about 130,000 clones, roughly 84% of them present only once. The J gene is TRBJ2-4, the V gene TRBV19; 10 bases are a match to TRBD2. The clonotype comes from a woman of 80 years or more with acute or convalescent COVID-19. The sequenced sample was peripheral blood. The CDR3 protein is CASSIGAGGPGNIQYF. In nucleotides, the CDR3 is TGTGCCAGTAGTATAGGAGCGGGGGGGCCGGGGAACATTCAGTACTTC.